These 28 T cell receptor beta chains were sequenced from one sample in a study of blood T cell repertoires in COVID-19. Here immunoSEQ multiplex PCR was the method, and the copy in TCRdb shows in-frame clones only, minus some. This sample has about 47,000 clones, with about 81% found just once. The sequenced sample consisted of peripheral blood. These receptors were taken from a man aged 45-60 years with acute or convalescent COVID-19.

The chain is built from TRBV29-1 and TRBJ1-4, with a weak D call TRBD1 (6 bases). Per germline, CDR1 SQVTM and CDR2 ANQGSEA. The V and J ends lost 4 bases and 4 bases respectively, with 10 bases between them. The CDR3 totals 13 residues. DNA for the CDR3: TGCAGCGTTGCCGGGACATATAATGAAAAACTGTTTTTT. Protein: CSVAGTYNEKLFF.

DNA of the CDR3: TGCGCCAGCAGCCACCCCTCCCGGGACAGGGGCAATGAGCAGTTCTTC. Protein: CASSHPSRDRGNEQFF. This sequence joins TRBV4-1 and TRBJ2-1, with 10 bases identical to TRBD1. This CDR3 comprises 16 residues. Losses at the gene ends were 3 bases for V and 6 bases for J; bases not matched to a gene: 8. CDR1 and CDR2 from the germline V gene are MGHRA and YSYEKL.

V usage is TRBV6-6 and J usage is TRBJ2-7, with 10 bases matching TRBD1. CDR3 size: 16 residues. Losses at the gene ends were 3 bases for V and 6 bases for J; bases not matched to a gene: 11. Germline V gene lookup returns CDR1 MNHNY and CDR2 SVGAGI (reference sequence). CDR3 DNA sequence: TGTGCCAGCAGTTATGGGACCGGGACAGGGGATAGCGAGCAGTACTTC. Its protein product is CASSYGTGTGDSEQYF.

This chain links TRBV5-5 with TRBJ1-2, with a weak D call TRBD1 (5 bases). The CDR3 runs to 13 residues. Per the germline V gene, CDR1 is SGHKS and CDR2 is YYEKEE (reference sequence). The V end lost 4 bases, the J end lost 3 bases, and 10 bases lay between the germline ends. This CDR3 is CASSQGLDYGYTF. The CDR3 DNA follows: TGTGCCAGCAGCCAGGGACTTGACTATGGCTACACCTTC.

The chain has TRBV28 and TRBJ2-3; 13 bases align to TRBD2. Germline V gene sequence: CDR1 MDHEN, CDR2 SYDVKM. The V gene end was trimmed by 7 bases and the J gene end by 1 base; junction bases not matched to a gene: 11. The CDR3 consists of 18 residues. The DNA of the CDR3 is TGTGCCAGCAACTCGGCTCCGGGACTAGCGGGGCGCACAGATACGCAGTATTTT. Its protein is CASNSAPGLAGRTDTQYF.

Points on this clone: A read error is likely, as this CDR3 ends without the conserved phenylalanine or tryptophan. No DNA is shown, since the ends of the CDR3 on it are uncertain; the CDR3 is the one TCRdb lists. The rearrangement uses TRBV7-8 and TRBJ2-7; TRBD1 is the table's D call, not checked against the DNA. Germline V lookup: CDR1 SGHVS, CDR2 FQNEAQ. The CDR3 is made up of 13 amino acids, end residues included. CDR3 in amino acids: CASSLAGDRDKAL.

The chain combines TRBV1 with TRBJ1-2; the table's TRBD1 call for D was not verified on the DNA. TRBV1 is a recognized pseudogene. The CDR3 is 17 residues long. CDR3 nucleotides: TGCACCAGCAGGACGGCCAATCGGACAGGATCTTACTATGGCTACACCTTC. Encoded protein: CTSRTANRTGSYYGYTF.

This clone appeared a few times. The chain employs TRBV10-2 and TRBJ1-4; unclear D gene. This CDR3 is built from 14 residues. V lost 2 bases, J lost 6 bases, and 10 bases lay in between. Germline CDR1 reads WSHSY; CDR2 reads SAAADI. DNA for the CDR3: TGCGCCAGCAGTGAGAGGAGTCGCGATGAAAAACTGTTTTTT. It specifies CASSERSRDEKLFF.

With respect to this clone: This sample includes further DNA sequences coding for the same CDR3. The V gene is TRBV7-6, the J gene TRBJ2-7; 7 positions agree with TRBD2. The J segment lost 5 bases and the V segment lost 1 base, leaving 5 bases of the junction unmatched. This CDR3 spans 14 amino acids. In germline, CDR1 is SGHVS, CDR2 FNYEAQ. The CDR3 coding sequence is TGTGCCAGCAGCTTAGGGCTCGGGGGGAACGAGCAGTACTTC. Its protein is CASSLGLGGNEQYF.

The V call is TRBV6-4, the J call TRBJ1-5; maybe TRBD1 (5 bases). The germline V and J ends were trimmed by 5 bases and 3 bases, with 8 bases remaining between them. This CDR3 has 13 amino acids. Germline V gives CDR1 MRHNA, CDR2 SNTAGT. The CDR3 DNA reads as TGTGCCAGCAGTTCAGGGTCCAATCAGCCCCAGCATTTT. Protein sequence: CASSSGSNQPQHF.

The CDR3 DNA is TGTGCCAGTAGTATAGCCCTTACTAGCGGGACTGTAGGTGAGCAGTTCTTC. Translating it yields CASSIALTSGTVGEQFF. The J gene is TRBJ2-1, the V gene TRBV19, with 10 bases aligning to TRBD2. There are 17 residues in the CDR3. J lost 9 bases, V lost 1 base, and 12 bases had no gene match. Germline assignment: CDR1 LNHDA and CDR2 SQIVND (reference sequence).

The V gene is TRBV29-1, the J gene TRBJ1-1; D gene unclear. The V end lost 5 bases, the J end lost 5 bases, and 12 bases lay between the germline ends. The CDR3 contains 12 residues. Germline V gene data show CDR1 as SQVTM and CDR2 as ANQGSEA. This CDR3 is CSVSEVRTEAFF. CDR3 coding DNA: TGCAGCGTTTCAGAGGTGAGGACTGAAGCTTTCTTT.

The chain couples TRBV13 to TRBJ2-7; TRBD1 matches 7 bases. The J segment lost 2 bases and the V segment lost 6 bases, leaving 7 bases of the junction unmatched. This CDR3 comprises 14 residues. Germline V gene data show CDR1 as PRHDT and CDR2 as FYEKMQ (reference sequence). The CDR3 sequence is CASSLRQGAYEQYF. CDR3 coding DNA: TGTGCCAGCAGTCTACGGCAGGGGGCCTACGAGCAGTACTTC.

The chain is built from TRBV5-1 and TRBJ2-2, with D maybe TRBD2 (5 bases). The CDR3 has 16 amino acids. Germline CDR1 reads SGHRS; CDR2 reads YFSETQ. V lost 2 bases to trimming and J lost 2 bases, with 13 bases between them. The CDR3 bases are TGCGCCAGCAGCTTCCGCAGCGGAATTAACACCGGGGAGCTGTTTTTT. Translation gives CASSFRSGINTGELFF. The full variable domain, completed using reference TRBV5-1 and TRBJ2-2, is KAGVTQTPRYLIKTRGQQVTLSCSPISGHRSVSWYQQTPGQGLQFLFEYFSETQRNKGNFPGRFSGRQFSNSRSEMNVSTLELGDSALYLCASSFRSGINTGELFFGEGSRLTVL.

The V gene is TRBV5-1, the J gene TRBJ1-1; D gene unclear. V was clipped by 0 bases and J by 4 bases, with 10 bases between them. This CDR3 has 14 residues. The germline CDR1 and CDR2 sequences are SGHRS and YFSETQ. The CDR3 bases are TGCGCCAGCAGCTTGGGAACAGATAGCACTGAAGCTTTCTTT. Translation: CASSLGTDSTEAFF.

The chain links TRBV11-1 to TRBJ2-1, with 12 bases identical to TRBD2. Germline V gives CDR1 SGHAT, CDR2 FQDESV (reference sequence). The CDR3 spans 16 residues. V lost 2 bases to trimming and J lost 9 bases; unmatched junction nucleotides: 8. As DNA, the CDR3 is TGTGCCAGCAGCTTACACGGACTAGCGGGATGGGGTGAGCAGTTCTTC. Protein sequence: CASSLHGLAGWGEQFF.

The rearrangement uses TRBV27 and TRBJ2-5; 7 positions agree with TRBD2. Germline CDR1 is MNHEY and CDR2 is SMNVEV (reference sequence). V shed 7 bases and J 4 bases; nucleotides not matched to a gene: 6. CDR3 length: 13 amino acids. In DNA, the CDR3 is TGTGCCAGCACCCCGGGCGGGAGAGAGACCCAGTACTTC. Its protein is CASTPGGRETQYF.

V usage is TRBV5-5 and J usage is TRBJ2-1; D unclear. The CDR3 consists of 12 residues. The V end lost 0 bases, the J end lost 12 bases, and 10 bases lay between the germline ends. Germline values: CDR1 SGHKS, CDR2 YYEKEE (reference sequence). CDR3 bases: TGTGCCAGCAGCTTGGCGTCGCCAGGGCAGTTCTTC. This sequence encodes CASSLASPGQFF.

The gene calls are TRBV11-1 and TRBJ2-3, with a tentative D call TRBD2 (6 bases). This CDR3 has 15 residues. Trimming shortened V by 7 bases and J by 0 bases, and 14 bases separated the two germline ends. CDR1 and CDR2 (germline): SGHAT, FQDESV (reference sequence). The CDR3 is CASKAGLTSTDTQYF. The CDR3, as DNA: TGTGCCAGCAAGGCGGGGCTCACTAGCACAGATACGCAGTATTTT.

The rearrangement links TRBV7-3 to TRBJ2-3, with 7 positions matching TRBD2. V lost 4 bases and J lost 3; bases outside the gene matches: 7. This CDR3 is built from 15 residues. The germline gives CDR1 SGHTA, CDR2 FQGTGA. The CDR3 region has the DNA TGTGCCAGCAGCTCTAGCGGAATTAGGACAGATACGCAGTATTTT. Its translation: CASSSSGIRTDTQYF.

This clone turned up a few times. The gene calls are TRBV5-1 and TRBJ1-2, with 7 bases aligning to TRBD1. CDR1 is SGHRS and CDR2 is YFSETQ in the germline V gene. The CDR3 covers 14 residues. Trimming removed 0 bases from V and 6 bases from J; junction bases left unmatched: 5. CDR3 sequence reads: CASSLAGTANGYTF. CDR3 sequence (DNA): TGCGCCAGCAGCTTGGCCGGGACAGCAAATGGCTACACCTTC.

The chain recombines TRBV5-1 with TRBJ2-1; 8 bases match TRBD1. Germline trimming cut 4 bases from V and 6 bases from J; bases unmatched to any gene: 6. Germline V CDR1 and CDR2: SGHRS, YFSETQ. This CDR3 comprises 14 residues. The CDR3 loop is CASSTDRELNEQFF. The CDR3 nucleotides read TGCGCCAGCAGCACGGACAGGGAACTCAATGAGCAGTTCTTC.

CDR3 amino acids: CASSLGGEAYEQYF. The CDR3 nucleotides are TGTGCCAGCAGCTTAGGCGGGGAGGCCTACGAGCAGTACTTC. The rearrangement uses TRBV7-2 and TRBJ2-7; possible D gene TRBD2, 6 bases. Per germline, CDR1 SGHTA and CDR2 FQGNSA. Trimming stripped 1 base from V and 2 bases from J, with 9 bases between. The CDR3 length is 14 residues.

This clone came up once. The J gene is TRBJ2-1, the V gene TRBV9, with 10 nucleotides matching TRBD1. V was clipped by 0 bases and J by 7 bases; unmatched bases: 7. In germline, CDR1 is SGDLS, CDR2 YYNGEE. This CDR3 contains 16 residues. The CDR3 DNA follows: TGTGCCAGCAGCGTAGTAGGGACAGGGGTTATGAATGAGCAGTTCTTC. Residues: CASSVVGTGVMNEQFF.

The chain carries TRBV9 and TRBJ1-4; 9 nucleotides line up with TRBD1. The J segment lost 8 bases and the V segment lost 0 bases, leaving 5 bases of the junction unmatched. The V gene's germline CDR1 is SGDLS and CDR2 YYNGEE. This CDR3 comprises 15 residues. DNA of the CDR3: TGTGCCAGCAGCGTAGAACAGGGGGCCGGGGAAAAACTGTTTTTT. Protein sequence: CASSVEQGAGEKLFF.

This chain links TRBV6-5 with TRBJ2-3; 7 positions agree with TRBD2. The CDR3 covers 14 residues. Trimming removed 7 bases from V and 8 bases from J; junction bases left unmatched: 12. CDR1 and CDR2 (germline): MNHEY, SVGAGI. CDR3 sequence (DNA): TGTGCCAGCAACCCGCGGGGGAGTCAGGGTACGCAGTATTTT. This sequence encodes CASNPRGSQGTQYF.

This chain joins TRBV6-5 and TRBJ2-2, with 10 bases aligning to TRBD1. Germline CDR1 is MNHEY and CDR2 is SVGAGI. This CDR3 is 15 amino acids long. V was clipped by 6 bases and J by 0 bases; unmatched bases: 1. The CDR3 bases are TGTGCCAGCAGGGGACAGGGGACGAACACCGGGGAGCTGTTTTTT. This codes for CASRGQGTNTGELFF.

The chain combines TRBV5-1 with TRBJ1-1, with D tentatively TRBD1 (5 bases). Germline values: CDR1 SGHRS, CDR2 YFSETQ. The CDR3 covers 13 residues. V shed 4 bases and J shed 1 base, with 8 bases lying between them. DNA for the CDR3: TGCGCCAGCAGCCCACAGGAGAACACTGAAGCTTTCTTT. This gives the protein CASSPQENTEAFF.